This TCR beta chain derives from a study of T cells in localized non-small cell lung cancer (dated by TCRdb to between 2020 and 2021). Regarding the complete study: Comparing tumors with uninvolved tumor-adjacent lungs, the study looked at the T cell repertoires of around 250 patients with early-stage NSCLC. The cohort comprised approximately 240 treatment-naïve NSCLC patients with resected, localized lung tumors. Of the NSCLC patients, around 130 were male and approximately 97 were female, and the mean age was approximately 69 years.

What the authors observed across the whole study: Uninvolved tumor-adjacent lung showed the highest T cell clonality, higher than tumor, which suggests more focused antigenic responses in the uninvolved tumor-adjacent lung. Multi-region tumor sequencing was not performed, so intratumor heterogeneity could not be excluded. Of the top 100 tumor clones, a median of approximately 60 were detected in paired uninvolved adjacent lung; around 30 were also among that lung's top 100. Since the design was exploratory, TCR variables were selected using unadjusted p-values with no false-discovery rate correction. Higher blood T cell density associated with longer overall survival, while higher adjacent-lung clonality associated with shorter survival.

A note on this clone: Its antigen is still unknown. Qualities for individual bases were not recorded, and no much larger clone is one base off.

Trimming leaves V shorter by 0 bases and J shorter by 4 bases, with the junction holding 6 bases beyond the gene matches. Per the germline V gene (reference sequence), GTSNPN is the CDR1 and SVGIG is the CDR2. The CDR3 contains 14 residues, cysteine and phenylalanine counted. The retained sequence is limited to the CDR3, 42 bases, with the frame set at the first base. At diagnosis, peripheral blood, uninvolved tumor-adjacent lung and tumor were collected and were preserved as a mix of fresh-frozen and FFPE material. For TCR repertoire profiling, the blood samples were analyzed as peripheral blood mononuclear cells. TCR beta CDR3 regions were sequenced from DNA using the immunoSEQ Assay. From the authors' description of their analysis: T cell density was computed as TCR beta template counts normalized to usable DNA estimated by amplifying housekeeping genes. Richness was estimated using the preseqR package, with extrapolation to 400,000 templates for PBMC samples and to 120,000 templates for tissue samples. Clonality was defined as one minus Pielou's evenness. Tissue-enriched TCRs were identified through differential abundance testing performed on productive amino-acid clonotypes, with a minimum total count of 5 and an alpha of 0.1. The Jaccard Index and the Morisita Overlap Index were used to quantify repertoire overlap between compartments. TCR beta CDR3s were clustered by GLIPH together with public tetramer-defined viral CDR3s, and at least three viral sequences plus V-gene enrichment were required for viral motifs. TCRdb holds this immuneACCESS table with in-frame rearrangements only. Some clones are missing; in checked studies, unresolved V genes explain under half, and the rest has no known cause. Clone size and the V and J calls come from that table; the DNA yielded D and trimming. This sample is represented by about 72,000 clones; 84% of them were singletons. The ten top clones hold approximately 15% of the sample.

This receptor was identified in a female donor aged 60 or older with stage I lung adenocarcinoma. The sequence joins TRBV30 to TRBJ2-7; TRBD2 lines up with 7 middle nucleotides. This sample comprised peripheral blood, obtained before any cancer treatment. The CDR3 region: CAWSVEAGPYEQYF. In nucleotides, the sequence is TGTGCCTGGAGTGTCGAAGCGGGACCGTACGAGCAGTACTTC.